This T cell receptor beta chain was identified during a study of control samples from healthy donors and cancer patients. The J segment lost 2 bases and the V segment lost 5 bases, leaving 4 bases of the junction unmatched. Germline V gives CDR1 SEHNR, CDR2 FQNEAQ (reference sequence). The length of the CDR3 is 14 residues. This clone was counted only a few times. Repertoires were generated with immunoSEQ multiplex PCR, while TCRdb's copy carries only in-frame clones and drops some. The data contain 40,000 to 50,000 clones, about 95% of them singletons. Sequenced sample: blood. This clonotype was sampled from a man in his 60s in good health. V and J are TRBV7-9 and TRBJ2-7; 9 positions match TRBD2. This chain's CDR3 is CASSASGITYEQYF. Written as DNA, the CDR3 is TGTGCCAGCAGCGCTAGCGGGATTACCTACGAGCAGTACTTC.